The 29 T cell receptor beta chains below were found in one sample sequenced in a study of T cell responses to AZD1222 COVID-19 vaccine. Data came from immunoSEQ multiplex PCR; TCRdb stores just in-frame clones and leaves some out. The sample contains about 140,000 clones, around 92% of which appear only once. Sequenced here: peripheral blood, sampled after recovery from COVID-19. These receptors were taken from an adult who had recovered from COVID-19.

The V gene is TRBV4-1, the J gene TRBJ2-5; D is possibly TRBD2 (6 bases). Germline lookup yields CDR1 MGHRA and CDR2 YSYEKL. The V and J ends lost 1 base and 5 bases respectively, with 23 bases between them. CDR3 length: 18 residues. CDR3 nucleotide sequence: TGCGCCAGCAGCCAAGGGGAGCTCGGGAGCCACAACAAGGAGACCCAGTACTTC. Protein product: CASSQGELGSHNKETQYF.

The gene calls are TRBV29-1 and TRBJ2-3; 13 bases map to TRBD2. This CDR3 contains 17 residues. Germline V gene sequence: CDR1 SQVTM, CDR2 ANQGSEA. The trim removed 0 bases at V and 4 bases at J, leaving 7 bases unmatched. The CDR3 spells CSVEDRTSGSSSDTQYF. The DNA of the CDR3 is TGCAGCGTTGAAGATCGGACTAGCGGGAGTTCTTCAGATACGCAGTATTTT.

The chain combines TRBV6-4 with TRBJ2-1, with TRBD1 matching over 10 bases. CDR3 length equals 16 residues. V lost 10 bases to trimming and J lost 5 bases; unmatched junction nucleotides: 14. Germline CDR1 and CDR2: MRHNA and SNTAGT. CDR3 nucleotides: TGTGCCACCGCTGACAGGGGGCCTTTGATTCACAATGAGCAGTTCTTC. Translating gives CATADRGPLIHNEQFF.

CDR3 amino acids: CASMTGTGNSPLHF. The CDR3 bases are TGTGCCAGTATGACGGGGACGGGGAATTCACCCCTCCACTTT. The chain recombines TRBV19 with TRBJ1-6; D perhaps matches TRBD1 (5 bases). Germline CDR1 and CDR2: LNHDA and SQIVND (reference sequence). This CDR3 is 14 amino acids long. The V end lost 7 bases, the J end lost 7 bases, and 14 bases lay between the germline ends. The variable domain in full, with the rest retrieved from reference TRBV19 and TRBJ1-6, is DGGITQSPKYLFRKEGQNVTLSCEQNLNHDAMYWYRQDPGQGLRLIYYSQIVNDFQKGDIAEGYSVSREKKESFPLTVTSAQKNPTAFYLCASMTGTGNSPLHFGNGTRLTVT.

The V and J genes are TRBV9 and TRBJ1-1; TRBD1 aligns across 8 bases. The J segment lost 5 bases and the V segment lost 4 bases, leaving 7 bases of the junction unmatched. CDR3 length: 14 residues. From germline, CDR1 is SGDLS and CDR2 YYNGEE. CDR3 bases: TGTGCCAGCAGCACGACAGGGGTAAAGACTGAAGCTTTCTTT. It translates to CASSTTGVKTEAFF.

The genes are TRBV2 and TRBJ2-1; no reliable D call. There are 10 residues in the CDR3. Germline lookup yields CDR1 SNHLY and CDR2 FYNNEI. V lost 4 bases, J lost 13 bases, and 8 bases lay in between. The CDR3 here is CASSGQIQFF. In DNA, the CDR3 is TGTGCCAGCAGTGGGCAGATTCAGTTCTTC. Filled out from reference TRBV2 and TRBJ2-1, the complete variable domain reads EPEVTQTPSHQVTQMGQEVILRCVPISNHLYFYWYRQILGQKVEFLVSFYNNEISEKSEIFDDQFSVERPDGSNFTLKIRSTKLEDSAMYFCASSGQIQFFGPGTRLTVL.

The CDR3 reads CASRRDGSYNSPLHF. The CDR3, as DNA: TGTGCCAGCAGGAGGGACGGCTCCTATAATTCACCCCTCCACTTT. V and J are TRBV5-5 and TRBJ1-6, with a weak D call TRBD1 (5 bases). Deletions cut 5 bases from V and 0 bases from J, with 9 bases between. This CDR3 is built from 15 residues. Germline CDR1 and CDR2: SGHKS and YYEKEE (reference sequence).

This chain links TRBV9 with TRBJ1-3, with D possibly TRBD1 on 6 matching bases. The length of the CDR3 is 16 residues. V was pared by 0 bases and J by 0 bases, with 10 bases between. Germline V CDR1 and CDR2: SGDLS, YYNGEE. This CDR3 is CASSVDPDSSGNTIYF. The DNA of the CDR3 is TGTGCCAGCAGCGTAGACCCGGACAGCTCTGGAAACACCATATATTTT. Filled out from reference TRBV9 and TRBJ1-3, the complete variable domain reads DSGVTQTPKHLITATGQRVTLRCSPRSGDLSVYWYQQSLDQGLQFLIQYYNGEERAKGNILERFSAQQFPDLHSELNLSSLELGDSALYFCASSVDPDSSGNTIYFGEGSWLTVV.

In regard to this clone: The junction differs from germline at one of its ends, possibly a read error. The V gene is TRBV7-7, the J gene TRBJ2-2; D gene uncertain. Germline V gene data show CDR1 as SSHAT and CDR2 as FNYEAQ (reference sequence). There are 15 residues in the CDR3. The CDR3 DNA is TGTGCTAGCAGCTTAGGATTAGGGCTGTCCGGGGAGCTGTTTTTT. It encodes CASSLGLGLSGELFF.

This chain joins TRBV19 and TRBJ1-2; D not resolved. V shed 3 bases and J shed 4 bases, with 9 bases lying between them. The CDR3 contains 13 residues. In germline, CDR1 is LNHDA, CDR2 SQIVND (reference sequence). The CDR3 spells CASSIAPSYGYTF. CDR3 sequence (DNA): TGTGCCAGTAGTATTGCGCCGAGCTATGGCTACACCTTC.

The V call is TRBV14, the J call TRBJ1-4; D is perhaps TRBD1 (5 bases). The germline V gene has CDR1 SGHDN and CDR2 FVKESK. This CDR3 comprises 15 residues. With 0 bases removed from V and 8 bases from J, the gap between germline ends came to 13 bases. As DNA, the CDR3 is TGTGCCAGCAGCCAAGATGGAGGGGTAGGAGAAAAACTGTTTTTT. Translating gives CASSQDGGVGEKLFF.

The CDR3 spells CASSLSIFGPLENEQFF. CDR3 nucleotide sequence: TGTGCCAGCAGCTTGAGTATTTTCGGTCCACTAGAGAATGAGCAGTTCTTC. The chain couples TRBV7-3 to TRBJ2-1; D perhaps matches TRBD2 (5 bases). Between the trimmed V and J ends, which lost 3 bases and 7 bases, there was a span of 22 bases. The germline V gene has CDR1 SGHTA and CDR2 FQGTGA. The CDR3 is made up of 17 amino acids.

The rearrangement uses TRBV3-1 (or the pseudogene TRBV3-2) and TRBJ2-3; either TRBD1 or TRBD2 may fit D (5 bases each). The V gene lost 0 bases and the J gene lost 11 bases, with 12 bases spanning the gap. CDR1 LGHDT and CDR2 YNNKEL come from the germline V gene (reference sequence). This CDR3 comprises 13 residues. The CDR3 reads CASSQESGRGQYF. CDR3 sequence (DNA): TGTGCCAGCAGCCAAGAATCGGGGCGAGGGCAGTATTTT.

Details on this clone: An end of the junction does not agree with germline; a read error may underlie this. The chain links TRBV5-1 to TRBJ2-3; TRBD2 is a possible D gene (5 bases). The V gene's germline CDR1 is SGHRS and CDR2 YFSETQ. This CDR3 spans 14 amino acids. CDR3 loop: CASSLVPSRDTQYF. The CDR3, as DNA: TGCGCCAGCAGCTTGGTGCCTAGCAGAGATACGCAGTATTTT.

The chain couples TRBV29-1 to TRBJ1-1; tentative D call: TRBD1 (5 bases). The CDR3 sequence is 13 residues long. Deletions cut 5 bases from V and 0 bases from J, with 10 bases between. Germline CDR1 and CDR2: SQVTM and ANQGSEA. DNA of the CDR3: TGCAGCGTTTTTTCCAGGGTGAACACTGAAGCTTTCTTT. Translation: CSVFSRVNTEAFF. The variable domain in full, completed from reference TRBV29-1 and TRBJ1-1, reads SAVISQKPSRDICQRGTSLTIQCQVDSQVTMMFWYRQQPGQSLTLIATANQGSEATYESGFVIDKFPISRPNLTFSTLTVSNMSPEDSSIYLCSVFSRVNTEAFFGQGTRLTVV.

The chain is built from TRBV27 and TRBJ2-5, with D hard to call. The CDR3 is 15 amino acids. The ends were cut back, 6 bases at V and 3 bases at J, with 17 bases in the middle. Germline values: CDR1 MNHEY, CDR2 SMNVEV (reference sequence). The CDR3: CASRGLRAYKETQYF. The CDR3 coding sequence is TGTGCCAGCAGGGGTTTAAGAGCCTACAAAGAGACCCAGTACTTC.

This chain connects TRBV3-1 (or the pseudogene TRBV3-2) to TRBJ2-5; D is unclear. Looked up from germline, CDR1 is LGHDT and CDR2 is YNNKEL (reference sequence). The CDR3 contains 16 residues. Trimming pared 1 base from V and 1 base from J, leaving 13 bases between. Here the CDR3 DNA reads TGTGCCAGCAGCCAAGCGTACGGTCGCGGCCAAGAGACCCAGTACTTC. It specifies CASSQAYGRGQETQYF.

This chain's CDR3 is CASSRDGTGVDQPQHF. The CDR3 DNA is TGTGCCAGCTCACGTGACGGGACAGGGGTCGATCAGCCCCAGCATTTT. This rearrangement joins TRBV18 to TRBJ1-5, with 10 bases aligning to TRBD1. Germline trimming cut 4 bases from V and 5 bases from J; bases unmatched to any gene: 8. The CDR3 consists of 16 residues. Germline CDR1 KGHSH, CDR2 LQKENI.

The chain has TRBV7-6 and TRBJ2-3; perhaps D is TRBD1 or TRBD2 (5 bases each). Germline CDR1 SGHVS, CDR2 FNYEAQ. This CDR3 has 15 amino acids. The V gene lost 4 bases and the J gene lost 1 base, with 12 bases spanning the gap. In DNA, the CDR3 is TGTGCCAGCAGCTGGGGGACGTTCCGCACAGATACGCAGTATTTT. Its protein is CASSWGTFRTDTQYF.

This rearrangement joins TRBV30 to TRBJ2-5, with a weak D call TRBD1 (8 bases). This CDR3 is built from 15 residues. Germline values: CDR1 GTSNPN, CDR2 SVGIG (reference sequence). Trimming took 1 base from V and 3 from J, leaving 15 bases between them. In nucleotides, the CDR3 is TGTGCCTGGAGTGCCGGGGGGACAGGCGAAGAGACCCAGTACTTC. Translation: CAWSAGGTGEETQYF.

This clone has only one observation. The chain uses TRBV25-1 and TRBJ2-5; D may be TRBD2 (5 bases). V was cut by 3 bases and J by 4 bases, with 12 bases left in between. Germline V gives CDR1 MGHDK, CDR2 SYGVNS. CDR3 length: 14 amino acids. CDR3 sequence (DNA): TGTGCCAGCAGTGATAGAGGACTTAGAGAGACCCAGTACTTC. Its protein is CASSDRGLRETQYF.

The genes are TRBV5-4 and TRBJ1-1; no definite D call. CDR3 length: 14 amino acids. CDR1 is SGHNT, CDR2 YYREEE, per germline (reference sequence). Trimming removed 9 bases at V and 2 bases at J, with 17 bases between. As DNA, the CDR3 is TGTGCCACCAATGCCCTACTCGGCAACACTGAAGCTTTCTTT. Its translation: CATNALLGNTEAFF.

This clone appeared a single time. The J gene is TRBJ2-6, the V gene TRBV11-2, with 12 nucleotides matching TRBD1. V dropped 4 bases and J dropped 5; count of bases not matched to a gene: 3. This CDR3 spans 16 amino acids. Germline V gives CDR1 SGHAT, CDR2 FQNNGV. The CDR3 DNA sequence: TGTGCCAGCAGCTCGGGACAGGGGGCCAGGGCCAACGTCCTGACTTTC. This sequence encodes CASSSGQGARANVLTF.

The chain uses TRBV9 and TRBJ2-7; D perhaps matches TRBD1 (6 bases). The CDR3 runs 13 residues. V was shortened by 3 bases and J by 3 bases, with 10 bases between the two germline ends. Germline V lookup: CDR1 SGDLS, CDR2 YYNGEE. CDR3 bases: TGTGCCAGCAGCGACAGGGAATACTACGAGCAGTACTTC. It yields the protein CASSDREYYEQYF.

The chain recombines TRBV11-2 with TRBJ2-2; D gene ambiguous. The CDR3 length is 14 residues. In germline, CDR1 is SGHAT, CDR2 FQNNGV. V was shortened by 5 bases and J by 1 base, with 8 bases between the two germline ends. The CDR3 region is CASSGRLNTGELFF. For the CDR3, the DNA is TGTGCCAGCAGCGGACGCCTGAACACCGGGGAGCTGTTTTTT.

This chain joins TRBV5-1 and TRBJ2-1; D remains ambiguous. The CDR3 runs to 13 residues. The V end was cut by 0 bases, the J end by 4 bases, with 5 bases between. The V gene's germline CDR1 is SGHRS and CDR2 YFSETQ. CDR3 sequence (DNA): TGCGCCAGCAGCTTGGCCAGATACAATGAGCAGTTCTTC. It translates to CASSLARYNEQFF.

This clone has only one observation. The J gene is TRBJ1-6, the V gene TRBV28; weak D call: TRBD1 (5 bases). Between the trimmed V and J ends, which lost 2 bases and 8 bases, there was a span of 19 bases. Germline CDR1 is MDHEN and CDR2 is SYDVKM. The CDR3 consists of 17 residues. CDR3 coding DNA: TGTGCCAGCAGTTTAGATGCGGGGGGTTTGCTCGATTCACCCCTCCACTTT. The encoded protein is CASSLDAGGLLDSPLHF.

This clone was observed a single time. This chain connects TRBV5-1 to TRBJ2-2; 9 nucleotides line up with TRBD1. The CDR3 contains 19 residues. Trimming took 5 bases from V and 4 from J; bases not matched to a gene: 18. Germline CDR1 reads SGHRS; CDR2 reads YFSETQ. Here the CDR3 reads CASSYSPNPGTGFTGELFF. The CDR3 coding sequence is TGCGCCAGCAGTTATTCTCCTAACCCCGGGACAGGGTTCACCGGGGAGCTGTTTTTT.

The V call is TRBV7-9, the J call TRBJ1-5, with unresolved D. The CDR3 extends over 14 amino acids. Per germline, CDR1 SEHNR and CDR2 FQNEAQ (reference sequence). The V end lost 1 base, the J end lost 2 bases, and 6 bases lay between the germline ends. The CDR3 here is CASSLEQRNQPQHF. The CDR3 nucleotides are TGTGCCAGCAGCTTAGAACAGCGCAATCAGCCCCAGCATTTT. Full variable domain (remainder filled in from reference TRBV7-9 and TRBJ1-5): DTGVSQNPRHKITKRGQNVTFRCDPISEHNRLYWYRQTLGQGPEFLTYFQNEAQLEKSRLLSDRFSAERPKGSFSTLEIQRTEQGDSAMYLCASSLEQRNQPQHFGDGTRLSIL.